This T cell receptor (beta chain) was identified during a study of T cell responses to AZD1222 COVID-19 vaccine. Sequencing was performed with immunoSEQ multiplex PCR; in TCRdb, only in-frame clones are kept and a portion is missing. The table includes 150,000 to 200,000 clones, approximately 94% detected once. A note on this clone: Its antigen is currently unknown.

Study conclusions and caveats: After two AZD1222 doses, spike-specific TCR breadth and depth rose versus day 0. Researchers report vaccine-associated CD4 TCRs spanning spike, with dominance at 160-218 and 743-854. Among spike-specific TCRs, nearly half reportedly target unmutated variant regions. The donors showed a predominance of white British ancestry and of females, with possible underestimation of clonal diversity.

Sequenced here: peripheral blood, sampled 28 days after the second AZD1222 dose. This clonotype was sampled from an adult who received the AZD1222 COVID-19 vaccine.

CDR3 in amino acids: CASSFGTGGNEQFF. The CDR3 DNA follows: TGTGCCAGCAGTTTCGGGACAGGGGGCAATGAGCAGTTCTTC. The genes are TRBV28 and TRBJ2-1; 11 bases fit TRBD1. Germline CDR1 MDHEN, CDR2 SYDVKM. V was clipped by 3 bases and J by 6 bases; unmatched bases: 1. This CDR3 is 14 amino acids long.